This T cell receptor (beta chain) appears in the sequencing data of a study of cytomegalovirus exposure and HLA in healthy donors. Study observations and caveats: More clonal expansion characterized HLA-associated TCR beta chains than equally common others in a later analysis. Of the V segments, some could not be distinguished, including TRBV6-2 and TRBV6-3, and were excluded.

PCR used 60 Vbeta primers and 13 Jbeta primers. Only in-frame clones appear in the TCRdb table, and some are missing; sequencing was by immunoSEQ multiplex PCR. The repertoire has 150,000 to 200,000 clones, around 80% of them found once; the top ten carry approximately 4.7%. Germline lookup yields CDR1 SGHRS and CDR2 YFSETQ. The CDR3 has 15 residues. V was pared by 4 bases and J by 8 bases, with 7 bases of the junction left unmatched. Points on this clone: The antigen is not known.

This rearrangement joins TRBV5-1 to TRBJ1-4, with 11 positions matching TRBD1. This receptor was taken from a woman in her twenties or thirties in good health and CMV-seropositive. The specimen was PBMCs. CDR3 in DNA: TGCGCCAGCAGCCTGGGACAGGGGGAGAGGGAAAAACTGTTTTTT. Translating gives CASSLGQGEREKLFF. The whole variable domain, filled in from reference TRBV5-1 and TRBJ1-4, reads KAGVTQTPRYLIKTRGQQVTLSCSPISGHRSVSWYQQTPGQGLQFLFEYFSETQRNKGNFPGRFSGRQFSNSRSEMNVSTLELGDSALYLCASSLGQGEREKLFFGSGTQLSVL.